Here is one T cell receptor (beta chain) with its context. CDR3 length equals 15 residues. Between the trimmed V and J ends, which lost 0 bases and 4 bases, there was a span of 11 bases. CDR1 is SGHNT and CDR2 is YYREEE in the germline V gene (reference sequence). The entry originates in a study of blood T cell repertoires in COVID-19. For the study at large: The cDNA or gDNA used as material had been derived from T cells, B-cell-depleted T cells, or PBMCs.

The protocol was immunoSEQ multiplex PCR, while the TCRdb copy is restricted to in-frame clones and leaves out a portion. In the table there are approximately 330,000 clones, around 86% of which are singletons. Sequencing input: PBMCs or T cells enriched from blood (not recorded which). The sequence derives from a woman between 35 and 50 years old with acute COVID-19. This rearrangement joins TRBV5-4 to TRBJ2-1, with D possibly being TRBD2 (6 bases). This CDR3 reads CASSLASGTYNEQFF. In nucleotides, the CDR3 is TGTGCCAGCAGCTTGGCCTCGGGGACTTACAATGAGCAGTTCTTC.